What follows are 21 T cell receptor beta chains derived from one specimen sequenced in a study of blood T cell repertoires in COVID-19 (dated by TCRdb to the early 2020s). Library method: the immunoSEQ multiplex PCR assay. Held by TCRdb, this immuneACCESS table contains in-frame sequences only and omits some clones. Under half of the omission traces to an unresolved V gene where checked; the cause of the rest is unknown. In all, the sample holds 150,000 or so clones, and about 90% of those were seen once. About 2.5% of the sample rests with the top ten. Sequenced: peripheral blood. The receptor set was obtained from a human donor in a cohort sampled during active COVID-19.

The chain recombines TRBV28 with TRBJ1-2, with 8 nucleotides matching TRBD1. Germline CDR1 reads MDHEN; CDR2 reads SYDVKM. This CDR3 is built from 13 residues. The J segment lost 2 bases and the V segment lost 7 bases, leaving 3 bases of the junction unmatched. The DNA of the CDR3 is TGTGCCAGCACCCGGACAGGGAACTATGGCTACACCTTC. Translated, it gives CASTRTGNYGYTF.

This clone came up once. This chain uses TRBV27 with TRBJ2-5; TRBD2 matches at 10 bases. There are 15 residues in the CDR3. The germline V gene encodes CDR1 MNHEY and CDR2 SMNVEV (reference sequence). V lost 6 bases to trimming and J lost 0 bases; unmatched junction nucleotides: 4. As DNA, the CDR3 is TGTGCCAGCAGGACCAGCGGGGGGGACCAAGAGACCCAGTACTTC. Amino acids: CASRTSGGDQETQYF.

The J gene is TRBJ2-7, the V gene TRBV3-1 (or the pseudogene TRBV3-2), with TRBD2 identical over 13 bases. Germline values: CDR1 LGHDT, CDR2 YNNKEL (reference sequence). V was pared by 4 bases and J by 0 bases, with 12 bases of the junction left unmatched. This CDR3 region has 19 residues. CDR3 protein: CASSRGGLAGLLLSYEQYF. The CDR3, as DNA: TGTGCCAGCAGCCGGGGGGGACTAGCGGGATTGTTACTCTCCTACGAGCAGTACTTC.

V usage is TRBV24-1 and J usage is TRBJ2-1; tentative D call: TRBD2 (5 bases). Germline lookup yields CDR1 KGHDR and CDR2 SFDVKD. The CDR3 has 16 amino acids. V was pared by 0 bases and J by 0 bases, with 8 bases between. CDR3 loop: CATSDLRGSSYNEQFF. The CDR3 coding sequence is TGTGCCACCAGTGATTTGCGAGGGAGCTCCTACAATGAGCAGTTCTTC.

This clone was recorded only once. The rearrangement joins TRBV19 to TRBJ1-5; D remains ambiguous. This CDR3 region has 13 residues. V lost 7 bases, J lost 2 bases, and 9 bases lay in between. Germline CDR1 is LNHDA and CDR2 is SQIVND (reference sequence). This CDR3 is CASTLSGNQPQHF. Written as DNA, the CDR3 is TGTGCCAGTACCCTGTCAGGCAATCAGCCCCAGCATTTT.

This chain uses TRBV2 with TRBJ2-6; a possible D gene is TRBD2 (5 bases). Germline V CDR1 and CDR2: SNHLY, FYNNEI. The V end was cut by 3 bases, the J end by 4 bases, with 10 bases between. The CDR3 runs to 15 residues. The CDR3 protein is CASSDEGTGANVLTF. The CDR3 DNA reads as TGTGCCAGCAGTGACGAGGGAACGGGGGCCAACGTCCTGACTTTC.

V gene TRBV27 combines with J gene TRBJ1-6; perhaps TRBD1 as D (6 bases). V shed 8 bases and J shed 6 bases, with 11 bases lying between them. Germline assignment: CDR1 MNHEY and CDR2 SMNVEV (reference sequence). The CDR3 is made up of 13 amino acids. Here the CDR3 reads CASSGAANSPLHF. The CDR3 nucleotides read TGTGCCAGCTCAGGGGCTGCTAATTCACCCCTCCACTTT.

This sequence joins TRBV6-4 and TRBJ2-2; weak D call: TRBD1 (6 bases). The CDR3 length is 16 residues. Germline CDR1 reads MRHNA; CDR2 reads SNTAGT. Trimming stripped 6 bases from V and 4 bases from J, with 18 bases between. The CDR3: CASSPAVGAGTGELFF. CDR3 in DNA: TGTGCCAGCAGCCCGGCCGTGGGGGCGGGCACCGGGGAGCTGTTTTTT.

In DNA, the CDR3 is TGTGCCAGCAGCCAAAGCGGGGGCGGGGAGCTGTTTTTT. It translates to CASSQSGGGELFF. The J gene is TRBJ2-2, the V gene TRBV4-2; 8 nucleotides line up with TRBD2. Germline assignment: CDR1 LGHNA and CDR2 YNFKEQ. V lost 2 bases to trimming and J lost 7 bases; unmatched junction nucleotides: 0. The CDR3 is 13 residues long.

This clone was recorded once. The chain couples TRBV18 to TRBJ2-3, with 9 bases matching TRBD1. Germline-derived CDR1 and CDR2 are KGHSH and LQKENI. Germline trimming cut 3 bases from V and 4 bases from J; bases unmatched to any gene: 5. This CDR3 is built from 15 residues. The CDR3 region is CASSPLGQGSDTQYF. CDR3 nucleotides: TGTGCCAGCTCACCGCTCGGACAGGGGTCAGATACGCAGTATTTT.

The gene calls are TRBV6-1 and TRBJ1-1; perhaps TRBD1 as D (5 bases). The CDR3 spans 14 residues. The germline CDR1 and CDR2 sequences are MNHNS and SASEGT. The V end was cut by 0 bases, the J end by 1 base, with 6 bases between. CDR3 protein: CASSEAGGNTEAFF. The CDR3 DNA reads as TGTGCCAGCAGTGAAGCGGGGGGGAACACTGAAGCTTTCTTT.

The V call is TRBV19, the J call TRBJ2-1, with 11 bases aligning to TRBD1. The junction had 1 base not matched to a gene; V was cut back by 1 base and J by 8 bases. This CDR3 spans 14 amino acids. The germline V gene encodes CDR1 LNHDA and CDR2 SQIVND (reference sequence). The CDR3 sequence: CASSIGTGGHEQFF. The CDR3 DNA reads TGTGCCAGTAGTATAGGGACAGGGGGCCATGAGCAGTTCTTC.

The chain uses TRBV5-4 and TRBJ2-2; TRBD1 might be the D (6 bases). Germline V gene data show CDR1 as SGHNT and CDR2 as YYREEE (reference sequence). CDR3 length: 15 amino acids. Trimming took off 0 bases at V and 4 bases at J, with 10 bases between the two ends. The CDR3 loop reads CASSLGTAPTGELFF. The DNA of the CDR3 is TGTGCCAGCAGCTTGGGGACAGCGCCCACCGGGGAGCTGTTTTTT.

This clone has just a few counts. The chain combines TRBV24-1 with TRBJ2-7; unclear D gene. The CDR3 consists of 16 residues. Germline CDR1 KGHDR, CDR2 SFDVKD. V lost 2 bases and J 0 bases, leaving 13 bases between the germline ends. The CDR3 protein is CATSDSRLRTSYEQYF. CDR3 sequence (DNA): TGTGCCACCAGTGATTCTCGACTGAGAACCTCCTACGAGCAGTACTTC.

The table lists this clone with a count of one. The rearrangement uses TRBV7-2 and TRBJ1-1; no clear D. Trimming removed 3 bases at V and 7 bases at J, with 9 bases between. The germline V gene has CDR1 SGHTA and CDR2 FQGNSA. The CDR3 consists of 12 residues. The CDR3 region has the DNA TGTGCCAGCAGCTTGGCCGTTGGTGAAGCTTTCTTT. Protein: CASSLAVGEAFF.

The chain has TRBV6-5 and TRBJ1-5; D not resolved. V was pared by 10 bases and J by 2 bases, with 15 bases between. CDR3 length equals 14 residues. The germline V gene encodes CDR1 MNHEY and CDR2 SVGAGI. CDR3 in amino acids: CATSRGSGNQPQHF. The CDR3 DNA reads as TGTGCCACCTCGAGAGGGAGCGGCAATCAGCCCCAGCATTTT.

This chain's CDR3 is CASSAGTSGYEQYF. CDR3 bases: TGTGCCAGCAGCGCCGGGACTAGCGGGTACGAGCAGTACTTC. The chain joins TRBV9 to TRBJ2-7, with TRBD2 matching 12 bases. Germline CDR1 SGDLS, CDR2 YYNGEE. J lost 4 bases, V lost 3 bases, and 2 bases had no gene match. The CDR3 extends over 14 amino acids.

This chain links TRBV13 with TRBJ2-7; D is uncertain. The CDR3 sequence is 13 residues long. Trimming removed 0 bases at V and 6 bases at J, with 9 bases between. Germline CDR1 and CDR2: PRHDT and FYEKMQ (reference sequence). In DNA form, the CDR3 reads TGTGCCAGCAGCTTAGGCCGGTACGCCGAGCAGTACTTC. Its protein product is CASSLGRYAEQYF.

The chain is built from TRBV10-3 and TRBJ2-5, with 9 nucleotides matching TRBD2. Germline CDR1 ENHRY, CDR2 SYGVKD. The J segment lost 3 bases and the V segment lost 6 bases, leaving 5 bases of the junction unmatched. The CDR3 is 14 residues long. Here the CDR3 DNA reads TGTGCCATCAGCTCTAGCGGGGCTGAAGAGACCCAGTACTTC. This translates into CAISSSGAEETQYF.

The CDR3 is CASSVGTSGTYNEQFF. The CDR3 DNA sequence: TGTGCCAGCAGCGTCGGGACTAGCGGAACCTACAATGAGCAGTTCTTC. The rearrangement links TRBV11-3 to TRBJ2-1, with TRBD2 matching over 11 bases. CDR1 and CDR2 from the germline V gene are SGHNT and YENEEA. The CDR3 has 16 residues. V dropped 5 bases and J dropped 2; count of bases not matched to a gene: 5.

A single count supports this clone. The chain employs TRBV6-5 and TRBJ1-5, with D possibly TRBD1 on 5 matching bases. The germline V gene encodes CDR1 MNHEY and CDR2 SVGAGI. V lost 5 bases and J lost 3, with 11 bases in between. This CDR3 region has 14 residues. The CDR3 DNA sequence: TGTGCCAGCAGTAATCGACAGAACAATCAGCCCCAGCATTTT. Translating gives CASSNRQNNQPQHF.